What follows are 20 T cell receptor beta chains derived from one specimen sequenced in a study of Ad26.COV2.S vaccination and SARS-CoV-2 variants. TCRdb's copy holds only in-frame clones and misses some; the assay was immunoSEQ multiplex PCR. The table has around 450,000 clones, approximately 88% seen once. Described treatment: 15 to 20 received Ad26.COV2.S at low or high dose, single or two shots; about five received placebo; per-sample allocation not given. Specimens were obtained on day 63 following the first vaccine or placebo injection. The source was peripheral blood, collected in a trial of Ad26.COV2.S vaccine versus placebo. These receptors all come from a person aged 18-60 years who received the Ad26.COV2.S COVID-19 vaccine or a placebo.

This rearrangement joins TRBV3-1 (or the pseudogene TRBV3-2) to TRBJ1-6; the D gene is possibly TRBD1 (5 bases). Deletions cut 0 bases from V and 17 bases from J, with 14 bases between. The CDR3 runs 13 residues. Germline lookup yields CDR1 LGHDT and CDR2 YNNKEL (reference sequence). CDR3 nucleotide sequence: TGTGCCAGCAGCCAAGATCCGGGGCAGGGTATCCACTTT. Translating gives CASSQDPGQGIHF.

The J gene is TRBJ1-6, the V gene TRBV7-2, with 9 bases identical to TRBD1. The CDR3 is 14 residues long. With 4 bases clipped from V and 7 bases from J, the junction kept 2 bases outside the gene matches. Germline values: CDR1 SGHTA, CDR2 FQGNSA. In nucleotides, the CDR3 is TGTGCCAGCAGCTCCGGGACAGGGAATTCACCCCTCCACTTT. The encoded protein is CASSSGTGNSPLHF.

The rearrangement links TRBV6-2 or TRBV6-3 to TRBJ2-7; TRBD1 might be the D (5 bases). This CDR3 contains 14 residues. Trimming took off 0 bases at V and 9 bases at J, with 15 bases between the two ends. CDR1 and CDR2 from the germline V gene are MNHEY and SVGEGT. The CDR3 is CASSYSQDMTGQYF. The CDR3 DNA sequence: TGTGCCAGCAGTTACTCGCAGGACATGACCGGGCAGTACTTC.

The CDR3 here is CASSVGAGGSNQPQHF. The CDR3 bases are TGTGCCAGCAGCGTAGGTGCCGGGGGTAGCAATCAGCCCCAGCATTTT. The rearrangement uses TRBV9 and TRBJ1-5, with a possible D match to TRBD1 (5 bases). V was shortened by 0 bases and J by 0 bases, with 10 bases between the two germline ends. This CDR3 spans 16 amino acids. Germline V gene sequence: CDR1 SGDLS, CDR2 YYNGEE.

This clone was seen only a few times. The rearrangement uses TRBV7-9 and TRBJ1-2; D is possibly TRBD1 (5 bases). Trimming cost V 6 bases and J 0 bases, with 17 bases left between them. The germline CDR1 and CDR2 sequences are SEHNR and FQNEAQ (reference sequence). The CDR3 covers 16 residues. In DNA, the CDR3 is TGTGCCAGCAGTCGAAGCTCAGGGAGACCTAACTATGGCTACACCTTC. This codes for CASSRSSGRPNYGYTF.

J is TRBJ2-5 and V is TRBV12-2; no DNA check was done on the table's D call, TRBD2. TRBV12-2 corresponds to a pseudogene. This CDR3 contains 16 residues. CDR3 sequence: CASRTGLAGDQETQYF. CDR3 bases: TGTGCAAGTCGCACGGGACTAGCGGGGGACCAAGAGACCCAGTACTTC.

The chain combines TRBV12-3 or TRBV12-4 with TRBJ1-5; D not certain. There are 12 residues in the CDR3. V was clipped by 2 bases and J by 4 bases, with 3 bases between them. The CDR3 nucleotides read TGTGCCAGCAGTTTAAGAAATCAGCCCCAGCATTTT. It yields the protein CASSLRNQPQHF.

The chain joins TRBV29-1 to TRBJ1-2; D gene ambiguous. Between the trimmed V and J ends, which lost 8 bases and 7 bases, there was a span of 23 bases. Germline values: CDR1 SQVTM, CDR2 ANQGSEA. This CDR3 spans 14 amino acids. CDR3 in DNA: TGCAGCCGCCCCTGGGTGGAATGGTATGGTGGCTACACCTTC. Protein product: CSRPWVEWYGGYTF.

The V gene is TRBV6-1, the J gene TRBJ1-4, with 12 bases aligning to TRBD1. V lost 1 base, J lost 4 bases, and 7 bases stayed unmatched. The CDR3 runs to 18 residues. CDR1 MNHNS and CDR2 SASEGT come from the germline V gene. The DNA of the CDR3 is TGTGCCAGCAGTGAAGGGGGACAGGGGGCAGGGCTTAATGAAAAACTGTTTTTT. Its protein is CASSEGGQGAGLNEKLFF.

The CDR3 is CASSFGHAYGYTF. DNA for the CDR3: TGCGCCAGCAGCTTCGGGCATGCCTATGGCTACACCTTC. The J gene is TRBJ1-2, the V gene TRBV5-1; D call uncertain. This CDR3 has 13 amino acids. V dropped 2 bases and J dropped 4 bases, with 9 bases sitting between them. CDR1 and CDR2 (germline): SGHRS, YFSETQ.

The V and J genes are TRBV6-2 or TRBV6-3 and TRBJ2-5; TRBD2 matches 12 bases. The CDR3 runs 16 residues. Looked up from germline, CDR1 is MNHEY and CDR2 is SVGEGT. V was clipped by 5 bases and J by 0 bases; unmatched bases: 4. The CDR3 DNA reads as TGTGCCAGCAGTACGGGGACTAGCGGGTACCAAGAGACCCAGTACTTC. Translation: CASSTGTSGYQETQYF.

Comments on this clone: Other nucleotide sequences in the sample specify the same CDR3. The V gene is TRBV28, the J gene TRBJ2-7; no firm D call. The V end lost 5 bases, the J end lost 2 bases, and 4 bases lay between the germline ends. This CDR3 comprises 11 residues. CDR1 is MDHEN and CDR2 is SYDVKM in the germline V gene. The CDR3 sequence: CASSLTYEQYF. CDR3 DNA sequence: TGTGCCAGCAGTCTTACCTACGAGCAGTACTTC.

This chain joins TRBV27 and TRBJ2-3, with D possibly TRBD2 on 7 matching bases. Germline V gene data show CDR1 as MNHEY and CDR2 as SMNVEV (reference sequence). There are 14 residues in the CDR3. V was clipped by 3 bases and J by 2 bases, with 9 bases between them. This CDR3 reads CASSFGGPTDTQYF. For the CDR3, the DNA is TGTGCCAGCAGTTTCGGGGGGCCCACAGATACGCAGTATTTT.

This chain uses TRBV28 with TRBJ2-1, with unresolved D. CDR1 and CDR2 from the germline V gene are MDHEN and SYDVKM. V gave up 5 bases and J gave up 1 base, with 12 bases separating them. CDR3 length: 15 residues. CDR3 in DNA: TGTGCCAGCAGTCTCCCGGGTGGGTCCTACAATGAGCAGTTCTTC. It codes for CASSLPGGSYNEQFF.

The chain employs TRBV5-1 and TRBJ2-5, with a possible D match to TRBD2 (5 bases). Trimming took 0 bases from V and 3 from J, leaving 21 bases between them. Germline V lookup: CDR1 SGHRS, CDR2 YFSETQ. The CDR3 runs 18 residues. CDR3: CASSLEGSGYVREETQYF. The CDR3 coding sequence is TGCGCCAGCAGCTTGGAAGGGAGTGGGTACGTTCGGGAAGAGACCCAGTACTTC.

The V gene is TRBV9, the J gene TRBJ1-5; D is uncertain. Looked up from germline, CDR1 is SGDLS and CDR2 is YYNGEE. The ends were cut back, 2 bases at V and 2 bases at J, with 8 bases in the middle. This CDR3 has 14 amino acids. The CDR3 sequence is CASSVGLGNQPQHF. The CDR3 nucleotides are TGTGCCAGCAGCGTCGGATTGGGCAATCAGCCCCAGCATTTT.

This chain joins TRBV19 and TRBJ1-2, with D possibly being TRBD1 (5 bases). This CDR3 is 15 amino acids long. The V end was cut by 1 base, the J end by 3 bases, with 12 bases between. Per the germline V gene, CDR1 is LNHDA and CDR2 is SQIVND (reference sequence). The CDR3 loop reads CASSIGLTTDYGYTF. As DNA, the CDR3 is TGTGCCAGTAGTATAGGTCTGACGACAGACTATGGCTACACCTTC.

The chain has TRBV28 and TRBJ2-1, with D maybe TRBD1 (6 bases). V gave up 7 bases and J gave up 4 bases, with 14 bases separating them. This CDR3 comprises 14 residues. The germline CDR1 and CDR2 sequences are MDHEN and SYDVKM. CDR3 in amino acids: CASNLGQGYNEQFF. Written as DNA, the CDR3 is TGTGCCAGCAACCTTGGTCAGGGGTACAATGAGCAGTTCTTC.

V usage is TRBV16 and J usage is TRBJ1-5; 7 bases match TRBD1. V dropped 4 bases and J dropped 4; count of bases not matched to a gene: 7. The CDR3 sequence is 15 residues long. Germline V CDR1 and CDR2: KGHSY, FQNENV. CDR3 DNA: TGTGCCAGCAGCCCAGGGGGGGAGAGAAATCAGCCCCAGCATTTT. Its translation: CASSPGGERNQPQHF.

The genes are TRBV21-1 and TRBJ1-1; the table's D call TRBD1 went unverified against the DNA. TRBV21-1 is a pseudogene. CDR3 length equals 15 residues. CDR3 nucleotide sequence: TGTGCCAGCAGCAAAGGCAGGGGAACGACCACTGAAGCTTTCTTT. Amino acids: CASSKGRGTTTEAFF.